These 24 T cell receptor beta chains share one sample of origin, sequenced in a study of T cell clusters in autoimmune cytopenias. One tube held mixed TRB-A and TRB-B primer pools for touch-down PCR. After re-calling the multiplex PCR reads, TCRdb lists one entry per CDR3 protein, DNA absent. Its table records about 6,200 distinct CDR3 sequences. TRB amplification used roughly 250 ng of peripheral blood genomic DNA. The sequenced material came from peripheral blood. These receptor sequences come from a human donor with an autoimmune cytopenia or autoimmune hepatitis (not recorded which).

By frequency, this clonotype is medium-sized. The rearrangement uses TRBV7-2 and TRBJ1-4. Germline V gene data show CDR1 as SGHTA and CDR2 as FQGNSA. CDR3 length equals 15 residues. The CDR3 sequence is CASSLGSAINEKLFF. Based on the CDR3 plus reference TRBV7-2 and TRBJ1-4, the full variable domain is GAGVSQSPSNKVTEKGKDVELRCDPISGHTALYWYRQSLGQGLEFLIYFQGNSAPDKSGLPSDRFSAERTGGSVSTLTIQRTQQEDSAVYLCASSLGSAINEKLFFGSGTQLSVL.

The V and J genes are TRBV20-1 and TRBJ2-7; TCRdb reports TRBD2, a call that lacks DNA to check it against. This CDR3 is 14 amino acids long. The V gene's germline CDR1 is DFQATT and CDR2 SNEGSKA (reference sequence). CDR3 amino acids: CSARVWDGSYEQYF.

The chain links TRBV5-1 to TRBJ2-2; absent DNA, TCRdb's TRBD2 call cannot be checked. Germline lookup yields CDR1 SGHRS and CDR2 YFSETQ. This CDR3 region has 14 residues. The CDR3 reads CASSLGQGDGELFF. Full variable domain (missing parts from reference TRBV5-1 and TRBJ2-2): KAGVTQTPRYLIKTRGQQVTLSCSPISGHRSVSWYQQTPGQGLQFLFEYFSETQRNKGNFPGRFSGRQFSNSRSEMNVSTLELGDSALYLCASSLGQGDGELFFGEGSRLTVL.

The chain is built from TRBV18 and TRBJ2-7; TCRdb indicates TRBD1, and absent DNA this call remains unverified. The germline V gene has CDR1 KGHSH and CDR2 LQKENI. There are 17 residues in the CDR3. CDR3 in amino acids: CASSPPGGRGDSYEQYF.

The rearrangement joins TRBV6-2 or TRBV6-3 to TRBJ1-1; TCRdb calls TRBD1, which cannot be checked without DNA. The CDR3 contains 17 residues. The germline gives CDR1 MNHEY, CDR2 SVGEGT. CDR3 amino acids: CASTLLPGQGSNTEAFF.

The rearrangement uses TRBV12-3 or TRBV12-4 and TRBJ1-1; TCRdb selects TRBD1, and the lack of DNA leaves this call unchecked. The CDR3 is 13 residues long. CDR3 residues: CASSLGGPKGAFF.

By frequency, this clonotype is medium-sized. The chain employs TRBV5-6 and TRBJ2-3; TCRdb's assignment of TRBD1 cannot be checked, as there is no DNA. Per germline, CDR1 SGHDT and CDR2 YYEEEE. The CDR3 spans 16 residues. This chain's CDR3 is CASSGMTGGSTDTQYF.

Its frequency marks this clonotype as medium-sized (0.01 to 0.1%). The J gene is TRBJ2-3, the V gene TRBV27; TCRdb proposes TRBD2, but this gene call is untestable without DNA. CDR1 and CDR2 (germline): MNHEY, SMNVEV (reference sequence). The CDR3 runs to 15 residues. Here the CDR3 reads CASSLNGGATDTQYF.

This clonotype is medium-sized by frequency. The chain is built from TRBV19 and TRBJ2-1; TCRdb gives TRBD1 as the D gene, but with no DNA this cannot be confirmed. Germline loops: CDR1 LNHDA, CDR2 SQIVND (reference sequence). CDR3 length: 14 residues. The CDR3 loop is CASSIEGARDEQFF.

This clonotype is medium-sized by frequency. CDR3 residues: CASSYDTSSGNTIYF. This chain uses TRBV6-5 with TRBJ1-3. CDR3 length: 15 residues. Germline V gene sequence: CDR1 MNHEY, CDR2 SVGAGI.

This clonotype is identified as medium-sized from frequency. J is TRBJ1-4 and V is TRBV30. The germline gives CDR1 GTSNPN, CDR2 SVGIG (reference sequence). This CDR3 has 12 amino acids. The CDR3: CAWSGGFEKLFF.

The chain is built from TRBV5-4 and TRBJ1-2; the D call of TRBD1 rests on TCRdb alone, since no DNA is present to check it. This CDR3 has 18 amino acids. From germline, CDR1 is SGHNT and CDR2 YYREEE (reference sequence). Here the CDR3 reads CASSNPGQRRPGSSGYTF.

The chain recombines TRBV28 with TRBJ1-6. The V gene's germline CDR1 is MDHEN and CDR2 SYDVKM. This CDR3 comprises 16 residues. CDR3 amino acids: CASSGSTGRANSPLHF. Combining the CDR3 with reference TRBV28 and TRBJ1-6 gives the whole variable domain DVKVTQSSRYLVKRTGEKVFLECVQDMDHENMFWYRQDPGLGLRLIYFSYDVKMKEKGDIPEGYSVSREKKERFSLILESASTNQTSMYLCASSGSTGRANSPLHFGNGTRLTVT.

This chain links TRBV19 with TRBJ1-5; with no DNA, the TCRdb D assignment of TRBD1 cannot be verified. Germline V gene sequence: CDR1 LNHDA, CDR2 SQIVND (reference sequence). The CDR3 contains 13 residues. CDR3: CASSTVRVQPQHF.

This clonotype shows up as medium-sized by frequency. V is TRBV27 and J is TRBJ1-5; the D call from TCRdb, TRBD1, cannot be confirmed without DNA. The CDR3 runs 17 residues. CDR1 and CDR2 (germline): MNHEY, SMNVEV (reference sequence). CDR3 protein: CASSLTGGTGSNQPQHF.

The chain is built from TRBV2 and TRBJ2-4. Germline V gene data show CDR1 as SNHLY and CDR2 as FYNNEI. CDR3 length: 14 amino acids. The CDR3 spells CASWQGLAKNIQYF. Using reference TRBV2 and TRBJ2-4 for the parts outside the CDR3, the full variable domain is EPEVTQTPSHQVTQMGQEVILRCVPISNHLYFYWYRQILGQKVEFLVSFYNNEISEKSEIFDDQFSVERPDGSNFTLKIRSTKLEDSAMYFCASWQGLAKNIQYFGAGTRLSVL.

Judged by frequency, this clonotype is medium-sized (0.01 to 0.1%). The chain employs TRBV19 and TRBJ1-5; the TCRdb call, TRBD1, lacks DNA for checking. CDR3 length: 16 amino acids. Germline V gene lookup returns CDR1 LNHDA and CDR2 SQIVND (reference sequence). Here the CDR3 reads CASSINKGFGNQPQHF.

The CDR3 loop reads CASSSGLASYNEQFF. The chain links TRBV18 to TRBJ2-1. The CDR3 is made up of 15 amino acids. Germline lookup yields CDR1 KGHSH and CDR2 LQKENI.

The gene calls are TRBV6-4 and TRBJ2-3. CDR3 length: 13 residues. Germline-derived CDR1 and CDR2 are MRHNA and SNTAGT. CDR3 region: CASSDSGSDTQYF.

Considering frequency, this clonotype is medium-sized. The chain recombines TRBV7-6 with TRBJ1-6; TCRdb outputs TRBD1, but without DNA this stays unchecked. Germline-derived CDR1 and CDR2 are SGHVS and FNYEAQ. This CDR3 comprises 17 residues. CDR3 sequence reads: CASSKGQRFSYNSPLHF.

The chain combines TRBV4-1 with TRBJ1-6. Looked up from germline, CDR1 is MGHRA and CDR2 is YSYEKL. The CDR3 is 15 amino acids. The CDR3 is CASSQAGSYNSPLHF.

Frequency places this clonotype as medium-sized. The chain couples TRBV19 to TRBJ2-7; TCRdb returns TRBD1, unconfirmable since there is no DNA. The CDR3 contains 14 residues. The germline gives CDR1 LNHDA, CDR2 SQIVND (reference sequence). CDR3 loop: CASSLKGGTNEQYF.

The chain has TRBV12-3 or TRBV12-4 and TRBJ1-5; TCRdb's assignment of TRBD1 cannot be checked, as there is no DNA. The length of the CDR3 is 14 residues. CDR3 loop: CASSLQGGNQPQHF.

By frequency, this clonotype registers medium-sized. J is TRBJ2-1 and V is TRBV19; absent DNA, TCRdb's TRBD1 call cannot be checked. The CDR3 is 15 amino acids. In germline, CDR1 is LNHDA, CDR2 SQIVND (reference sequence). CDR3 residues: CATPGGGAQYNEQFF.